The 19 T cell receptor beta chains reported below all come from one sample, sequenced in a study of shared clonotypes between healthy human individuals. It was CD45RO-negative cells, positively selected for CCR7, that made up naive CD8 cells, with terminally differentiated effector memory CD45RA+ cells excluded. Assay: immunoSEQ multiplex PCR; the TCRdb copy retains only in-frame clones and omits some. The repertoire consists of around 2,000,000 clones, with about 92% occurring once and the leading ten covering 1.5% to 2%. The sequenced material came from naive CD8+ T cells from PBMCs. Receptors were obtained from a man in his late teens or twenties in good health. Some clones in this sample may be carry-over from other donors' samples.

The chain links TRBV13 to TRBJ2-5, with D unresolved. V lost 0 bases and J lost 3, with 8 bases in between. Germline CDR1 is PRHDT and CDR2 is FYEKMQ (reference sequence). This CDR3 is built from 14 residues. CDR3 sequence: CASSLGLEKETQYF. CDR3 in DNA: TGTGCCAGCAGCTTAGGCCTGGAGAAAGAGACCCAGTACTTC. Full variable domain (missing parts from reference TRBV13 and TRBJ2-5): AAGVIQSPRHLIKEKRETATLKCYPIPRHDTVYWYQQGPGQDPQFLISFYEKMQSDKGSIPDRFSAQQFSDYHSELNMSSLELGDSALYFCASSLGLEKETQYFGPGTRLLVL.

The V and J genes are TRBV29-1 and TRBJ2-4; D remains unclear. V lost 4 bases and J lost 7, with 14 bases in between. Germline CDR1 is SQVTM and CDR2 is ANQGSEA. The CDR3 runs 13 residues. CDR3 loop: CSVGWGILNIQYF. In DNA, the CDR3 is TGCAGCGTTGGATGGGGTATTCTGAACATTCAGTACTTC.

In the case of this clone: Other DNA sequences within the sample encode an identical CDR3. The genes are TRBV7-2 and TRBJ2-7; the D gene is possibly TRBD1 (5 bases). CDR3 size: 12 residues. The V and J ends lost 6 bases and 4 bases respectively, with 10 bases between them. Per germline, CDR1 SGHTA and CDR2 FQGNSA. CDR3 region: CASSPTAYEQYF. CDR3 nucleotide sequence: TGTGCCAGCAGTCCGACAGCGTACGAGCAGTACTTC.

V usage is TRBV28 and J usage is TRBJ2-7; no firm D call. The V end was cut by 7 bases, the J end by 5 bases, with 12 bases between. The CDR3 has 12 residues. The V gene's germline CDR1 is MDHEN and CDR2 SYDVKM. The CDR3 DNA sequence: TGTGCCAGCAACACGCCCCTGGACGAGCAGTACTTC. Protein: CASNTPLDEQYF.

The chain joins TRBV2 to TRBJ1-3; 9 bases line up with TRBD1. After removal of 7 bases from V and 1 base from J, the junction contained 11 bases not matched to a gene. Germline CDR1 and CDR2: SNHLY and FYNNEI. The CDR3 is made up of 17 amino acids. In nucleotides, the CDR3 is TGTGCCAGCACCTGGGGGCCCGGGACAGGGTCTGGAAACACCATATATTTT. This gives the protein CASTWGPGTGSGNTIYF.

The V and J genes are TRBV29-1 and TRBJ2-7; D perhaps matches TRBD2 (6 bases). The V end was cut by 4 bases, the J end by 2 bases, with 12 bases between. Germline CDR1 and CDR2: SQVTM and ANQGSEA. The CDR3 loop spans 13 amino acids. CDR3: CSVGDSPTYEQYF. DNA of the CDR3: TGCAGCGTTGGGGACTCTCCCACCTACGAGCAGTACTTC.

A single count supports this clone. V usage is TRBV7-9 and J usage is TRBJ2-1; TRBD1 aligns across 7 bases. The CDR3 has 18 amino acids. J gave up 5 bases and V 4 bases, and 17 bases lay outside the gene matches. Germline V lookup: CDR1 SEHNR, CDR2 FQNEAQ (reference sequence). The CDR3, as DNA: TGTGCCAGCAGCTCCAGGTGGGGGACAGCTTTAATCCACAATGAGCAGTTCTTC. It specifies CASSSRWGTALIHNEQFF.

The chain recombines TRBV5-1 with TRBJ1-1; 7 nucleotides agree with TRBD1. V shed 1 base and J 10 bases; nucleotides not matched to a gene: 13. The CDR3 consists of 15 residues. Germline CDR1 is SGHRS and CDR2 is YFSETQ. CDR3 DNA: TGCGCCAGCAGCTTGATAAAGCGGACAGGATCATCAGCTTTCTTT. Translation: CASSLIKRTGSSAFF.

The gene calls are TRBV7-2 and TRBJ2-2; 10 nucleotides match TRBD2. Losses at the gene ends were 1 base for V and 3 bases for J; bases not matched to a gene: 5. Germline values: CDR1 SGHTA, CDR2 FQGNSA. The CDR3 contains 17 residues. DNA of the CDR3: TGTGCCAGCAGCTTAGTGCTAGCGGGAGAACACACCGGGGAGCTGTTTTTT. Amino acid sequence: CASSLVLAGEHTGELFF.

The chain recombines TRBV9 with TRBJ2-7, with D tentatively TRBD1 (5 bases). Germline-derived CDR1 and CDR2 are SGDLS and YYNGEE. With 0 bases removed from V and 7 bases from J, the gap between germline ends came to 11 bases. This CDR3 contains 13 residues. The CDR3 sequence: CASSVDSRVEQYF. The CDR3 nucleotides are TGTGCCAGCAGCGTAGATAGCAGGGTTGAGCAGTACTTC.

The chain is built from TRBV27 and TRBJ1-5; tentatively, D is TRBD1 (6 bases). Trimming took 8 bases from V and 6 from J, leaving 17 bases between them. CDR1 MNHEY and CDR2 SMNVEV come from the germline V gene (reference sequence). The CDR3 covers 14 residues. The CDR3 DNA sequence: TGTGCCAGCGCGCTGGGGGCAGGGGCTCAGCCCCAGCATTTT. Amino acid sequence: CASALGAGAQPQHF.

V usage is TRBV6-1 and J usage is TRBJ1-5; perhaps TRBD1 as D (5 bases). The CDR3 is 13 amino acids. The germline V gene encodes CDR1 MNHNS and CDR2 SASEGT. V was shortened by 4 bases and J by 6 bases, with 10 bases between the two germline ends. CDR3 sequence reads: CASSARGVQPQHF. CDR3 nucleotides: TGTGCCAGCAGTGCCCGGGGCGTTCAGCCCCAGCATTTT.

CDR3 sequence reads: CASSLVVLAASTDTQYF. Written as DNA, the CDR3 is TGTGCCAGCAGCTTAGTAGTCCTAGCGGCCAGCACAGATACGCAGTATTTT. V gene TRBV7-9 combines with J gene TRBJ2-3; 7 bases are a match to TRBD2. The J segment lost 0 bases and the V segment lost 1 base, leaving 7 bases of the junction unmatched. The CDR3 sequence is 17 residues long. The germline V gene has CDR1 SEHNR and CDR2 FQNEAQ (reference sequence).

The chain has TRBV4-1 and TRBJ1-1, with D hard to call. Germline V gives CDR1 MGHRA, CDR2 YSYEKL. The CDR3 is 15 amino acids. V lost 0 bases and J lost 8, with 16 bases in between. The CDR3 here is CASSQDSGSRREAFF. The CDR3 DNA sequence: TGCGCCAGCAGCCAAGATAGTGGCTCACGTCGGGAAGCTTTCTTT.

The chain is built from TRBV4-3 and TRBJ2-1; TRBD2 agrees at 11 bases. CDR1 is LGHNA and CDR2 is YSLEER in the germline V gene. V was clipped by 4 bases and J by 7 bases; unmatched bases: 9. The CDR3 totals 16 residues. The CDR3 DNA sequence: TGCGCCAGCAGCCTGGTAGCGGGAGGGTTAGGGAATGAGCAGTTCTTC. It translates to CASSLVAGGLGNEQFF.

V usage is TRBV27 and J usage is TRBJ1-2, with a weak D call TRBD1 (5 bases). Looked up from germline, CDR1 is MNHEY and CDR2 is SMNVEV (reference sequence). This CDR3 region has 13 residues. The ends were cut back, 3 bases at V and 5 bases at J, with 10 bases in the middle. CDR3 sequence: CASSFLTGYGYTF. In nucleotides, the CDR3 is TGTGCCAGCAGTTTCCTCACAGGTTATGGCTACACCTTC.

V is TRBV28 and J is TRBJ2-7, with D perhaps matching TRBD1 (6 bases). Germline values: CDR1 MDHEN, CDR2 SYDVKM. This CDR3 contains 15 residues. V lost 3 bases, J lost 5 bases, and 17 bases lay in between. The CDR3 loop is CASSLRLWGPNEQYF. CDR3 coding DNA: TGTGCCAGCAGTTTGAGGCTCTGGGGGCCGAACGAGCAGTACTTC.

This clone was recorded once. Other DNA sequences in the sample encode the same CDR3. The rearrangement links TRBV6-5 to TRBJ1-1; D possibly corresponds to TRBD1 (5 bases). Between the trimmed V and J ends, which lost 0 bases and 5 bases, there was a span of 10 bases. CDR1 is MNHEY and CDR2 is SVGAGI in the germline V gene. The CDR3 runs 14 residues. CDR3 protein: CASSYSEGRTEAFF. CDR3 DNA: TGTGCCAGCAGTTACTCGGAGGGGAGGACTGAAGCTTTCTTT.

The chain uses TRBV5-6 and TRBJ1-2, with TRBD1 as a possible D gene (5 bases). This CDR3 region has 14 residues. V lost 4 bases, J lost 4 bases, and 14 bases lay in between. Germline assignment: CDR1 SGHDT and CDR2 YYEEEE. CDR3 sequence (DNA): TGTGCCAGCAGCCCGGTTCTGGGGGTCTATGGCTACACCTTC. Protein sequence: CASSPVLGVYGYTF.